This T cell receptor (beta chain) is drawn from a study of CD8 T cells in Susac syndrome. Random hexamers served to reverse transcribe roughly 0.5 to 1 ug RNA. The authors amplified TCR beta CDR3 across 54 Vbeta and 13 Jbeta using immunoSEQ multiplex PCR. TCRdb passed the immunoSEQ multiplex PCR reads through MiXCR, listing each CDR3 protein once. The sample lists tens of thousands of distinct CDR3 sequences, about 93% occurring once. Germline lookup yields CDR1 LNHDA and CDR2 SQIVND (reference sequence). The trim removed 7 bases at V and 7 bases at J, leaving 9 bases unmatched. This CDR3 contains 14 residues.

The receptor's source is a human donor in good health. The sequencing input was CD8+ T cells from PBMCs. The rearrangement uses TRBV19 and TRBJ2-1, with 8 bases fitting TRBD1. CDR3 DNA: TGTGCCAGTAAACTCGGACAGGGTGTAAATGAGCAGTTCTTC. Translation gives CASKLGQGVNEQFF.